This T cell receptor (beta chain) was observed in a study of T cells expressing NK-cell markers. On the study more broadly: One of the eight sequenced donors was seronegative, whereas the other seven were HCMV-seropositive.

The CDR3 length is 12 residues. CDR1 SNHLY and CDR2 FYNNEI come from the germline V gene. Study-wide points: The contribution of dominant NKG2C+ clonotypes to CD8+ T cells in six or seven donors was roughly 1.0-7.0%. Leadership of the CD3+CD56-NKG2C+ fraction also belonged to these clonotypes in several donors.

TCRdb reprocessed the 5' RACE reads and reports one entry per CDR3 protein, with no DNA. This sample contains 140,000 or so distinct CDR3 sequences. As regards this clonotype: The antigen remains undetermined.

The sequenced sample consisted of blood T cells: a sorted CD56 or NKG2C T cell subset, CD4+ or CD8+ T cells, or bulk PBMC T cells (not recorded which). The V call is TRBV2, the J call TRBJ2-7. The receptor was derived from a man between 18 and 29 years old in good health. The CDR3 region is CASSAYSYEQYF.